This T cell receptor beta chain originates from a study of blood T cells in healthy people across ages. Study details: For every two T cells, template switching captured about one barcoded beta molecule.

A sample-barcoded 5' primer and a J-beta primer mix were used in a second PCR of roughly 6 to 11 cycles. TCRdb re-analysed the 5' RACE reads in MiXCR, keeping a single row per CDR3 protein. This repertoire shows under 2,000,000 distinct CDR3 sequences, just under 50% found once; its top ten account for roughly 2.1%. The CDR3 is 18 amino acids. CDR1 is SGHAT and CDR2 is FQDESV in the germline V gene (reference sequence). Trimming removed 4 bases from V and 6 bases from J; junction bases left unmatched: 12. Samples had at least 7 million PBMCs isolated from them. V usage is TRBV11-1 and J usage is TRBJ2-1; 13 positions agree with TRBD2. Sequencing was done on a sample of blood. The receptor's source is a woman in her forties in good health. This CDR3 is CASSSPGTSGVQINEQFF. The CDR3 nucleotides are TGTGCCAGCAGCTCTCCCGGGACTAGCGGGGTACAGATCAATGAGCAGTTCTTC.